This T cell receptor (beta chain) derives from a study of cytomegalovirus exposure and HLA in healthy donors. Regarding the study as a whole: As was reported, the classifier diagnosed cytomegalovirus status with high specificity and sensitivity.

Method: immunoSEQ multiplex PCR; TCRdb's copy keeps in-frame clones and lacks some. The table records 180,000 or so clones, approximately 87% of them present only once. A word on this clone: Antigen unknown.

V lost 4 bases, J lost 4 bases, and 18 bases lay in between. There are 16 residues in the CDR3. Germline CDR1 is SGHNT and CDR2 is YYREEE (reference sequence). The source is a woman aged 25-40 years in good health and CMV-seronegative. The chain uses TRBV5-4 and TRBJ1-3; TRBD1 is a possible D gene (6 bases). The sample consisted of PBMCs. The CDR3 nucleotides are TGTGCCAGCAGCACTGGACAGTTACGGTCGGGAAACACCATATATTTT. This codes for CASSTGQLRSGNTIYF.